The present TCR beta chain was sequenced within a study of cytomegalovirus exposure and HLA in healthy donors. On this clone: Its antigen is as yet unknown.

V lost 2 bases, J lost 4 bases, and 10 bases lay in between. This CDR3 is 14 amino acids long. The V gene's germline CDR1 is SGHNT and CDR2 YYREEE (reference sequence). Vbeta (60) and Jbeta (13) primers were used in the PCR. Sequencing used immunoSEQ multiplex PCR; TCRdb keeps in-frame clones, though not all of them. The sample records 75,000 to 100,000 clones, less than 8% being singletons. General study results and limits: About 87% or about 30% of the time was how often most TCR beta V segments were productive, according to an earlier analysis. A missense DCLRE1C variant was associated with V- and J-gene trimming of TCR beta chains in a later analysis, and an independent cohort replicated the association.

This TCR was recovered from a man in his fifties in good health and CMV-seronegative. The chain links TRBV5-4 to TRBJ2-1; a weak D match, TRBD2 (5 bases). The sequencing input was PBMCs. DNA of the CDR3: TGTGCCAGCAGCTTACCGGGGTCTTACAATGAGCAGTTCTTC. Its translation: CASSLPGSYNEQFF. Full variable domain (remainder filled in from reference TRBV5-4 and TRBJ2-1): ETGVTQSPTHLIKTRGQQVTLRCSSQSGHNTVSWYQQALGQGPQFIFQYYREEENGRGNFPPRFSGLQFPNYSSELNVNALELDDSALYLCASSLPGSYNEQFFGPGTRLTVL.